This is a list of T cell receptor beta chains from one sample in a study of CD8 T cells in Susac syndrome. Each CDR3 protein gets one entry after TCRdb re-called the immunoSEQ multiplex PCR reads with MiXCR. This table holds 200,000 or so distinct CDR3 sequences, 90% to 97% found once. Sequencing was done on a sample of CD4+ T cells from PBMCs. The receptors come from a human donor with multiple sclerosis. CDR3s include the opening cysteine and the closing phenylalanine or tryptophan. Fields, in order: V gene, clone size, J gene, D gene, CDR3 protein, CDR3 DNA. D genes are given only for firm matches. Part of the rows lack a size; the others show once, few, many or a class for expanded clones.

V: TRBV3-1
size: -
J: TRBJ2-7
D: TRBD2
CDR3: CASSTRGAYEQYF
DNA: TGTGCCAGCAGCACCCGGGGGGCCTACGAGCAGTACTTC

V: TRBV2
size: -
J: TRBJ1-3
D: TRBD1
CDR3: CASSGTASGNTIYF
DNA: TGTGCCAGCAGCGGGACAGCCTCTGGAAACACCATATATTTT

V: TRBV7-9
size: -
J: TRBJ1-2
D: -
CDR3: CASSLESGRGYTF
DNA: TGTGCCAGCAGCTTAGAGTCCGGCCGTGGCTACACCTTC

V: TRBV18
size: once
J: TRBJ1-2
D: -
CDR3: CASSPANEYGYTF
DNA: TGTGCCAGCTCACCGGCTAACGAGTATGGCTACACCTTC

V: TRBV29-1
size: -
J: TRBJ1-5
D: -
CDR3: CSVGEGDQPQHF
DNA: TGCAGCGTTGGAGAGGGGGATCAGCCCCAGCATTTT

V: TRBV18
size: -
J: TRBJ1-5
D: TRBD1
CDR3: CASSPSTGERGWPQHF
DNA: TGTGCCAGCTCACCATCGACAGGGGAGAGAGGGTGGCCCCAGCATTTT

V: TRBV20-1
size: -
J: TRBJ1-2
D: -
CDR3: CSARNLGRDGGYTF
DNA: TGCAGTGCTAGAAACTTAGGACGGGACGGGGGCTACACCTTC

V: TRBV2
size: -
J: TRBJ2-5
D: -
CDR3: CASSRIFGETQYF
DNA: TGTGCCAGCAGTCGGATCTTCGGAGAGACCCAGTACTTC

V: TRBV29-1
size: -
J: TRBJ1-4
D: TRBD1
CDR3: CSATGQEKLFF
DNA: TGCAGCGCGACAGGGCAGGAAAAACTGTTTTTT

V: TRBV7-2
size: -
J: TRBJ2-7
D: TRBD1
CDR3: CASSKSGDRGYEQYF
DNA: TGTGCCAGCAGCAAATCGGGTGACAGGGGTTACGAGCAGTACTTC

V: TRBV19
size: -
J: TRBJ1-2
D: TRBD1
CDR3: CATAGQENYGYTF
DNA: TGTGCCACCGCGGGACAGGAGAACTATGGCTACACCTTC

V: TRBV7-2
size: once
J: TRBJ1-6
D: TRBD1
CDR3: CASSLIRDRPLNSPLHF
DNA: TGTGCCAGCAGCTTAATCAGGGACAGGCCTTTGAATTCACCCCTCCACTTT

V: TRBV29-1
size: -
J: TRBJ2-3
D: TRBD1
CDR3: CSVEGGGQGTDTQYF
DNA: TGCAGCGTTGAAGGGGGGGGACAGGGGACAGATACGCAGTATTTT

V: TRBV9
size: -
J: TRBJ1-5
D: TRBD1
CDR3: CASSHRTGRPGYNQPQHF
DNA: TGTGCCAGCAGCCACCGGACAGGGAGGCCTGGGTACAATCAGCCCCAGCATTTT

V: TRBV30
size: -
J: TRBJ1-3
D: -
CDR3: CAWSVLGGNTIYF
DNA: TGTGCCTGGAGTGTACTAGGAGGAAACACCATATATTTT

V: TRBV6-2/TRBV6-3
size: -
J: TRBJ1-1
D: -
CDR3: CASTPLGAWEPHTEAFF
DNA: TGTGCCAGCACGCCTCTGGGGGCATGGGAACCTCACACTGAAGCTTTCTTT

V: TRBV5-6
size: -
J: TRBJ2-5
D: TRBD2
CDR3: CASSLATSGGQETQYF
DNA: TGTGCCAGCAGCTTGGCCACTAGCGGAGGCCAAGAGACCCAGTACTTC

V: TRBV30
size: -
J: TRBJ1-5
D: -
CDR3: CAWSEGGLNQPQHF
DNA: TGTGCCTGGAGTGAGGGGGGGCTGAATCAGCCCCAGCATTTT

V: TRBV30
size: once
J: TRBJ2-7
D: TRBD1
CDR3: CAWSGQTDEQYF
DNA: TGTGCCTGGTCGGGACAGACCGACGAGCAGTACTTC

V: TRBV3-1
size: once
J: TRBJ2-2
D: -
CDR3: CASSHKHNTGELFF
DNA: TGTGCCAGCAGCCACAAGCACAACACCGGGGAGCTGTTTTTT

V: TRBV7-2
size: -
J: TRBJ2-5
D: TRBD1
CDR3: CASSLAIGTAQETQYF
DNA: TGTGCCAGCAGCTTAGCGATTGGGACAGCCCAAGAGACCCAGTACTTC

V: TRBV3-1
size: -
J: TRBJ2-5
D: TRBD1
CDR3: CASSQDLQGVGETQYF
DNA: TGTGCCAGCAGCCAAGACTTACAGGGGGTCGGAGAGACCCAGTACTTC

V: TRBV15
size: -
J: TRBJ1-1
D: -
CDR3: CATSRVNTEAFF
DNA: TGTGCCACCAGCAGGGTCAACACTGAAGCTTTCTTT

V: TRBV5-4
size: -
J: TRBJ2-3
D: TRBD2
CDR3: CASSLAGTRRDTQYF
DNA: TGTGCCAGCAGCCTAGCGGGGACGCGCCGAGATACGCAGTATTTT

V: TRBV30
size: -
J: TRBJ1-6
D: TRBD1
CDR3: CAWSVPGQYNSPLHF
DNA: TGTGCCTGGAGTGTACCGGGACAGTATAATTCACCCCTCCACTTT

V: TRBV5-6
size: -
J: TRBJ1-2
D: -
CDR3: CASSPPGLAQNYGYTF
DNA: TGTGCCAGCAGCCCACCGGGACTCGCGCAGAACTATGGCTACACCTTC

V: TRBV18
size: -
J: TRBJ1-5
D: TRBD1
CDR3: CASSPTGADQPQHF
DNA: TGTGCCAGCTCGCCGACAGGGGCCGATCAGCCCCAGCATTTT

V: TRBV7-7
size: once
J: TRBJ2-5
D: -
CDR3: CASSLGMQETQYF
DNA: TGTGCCAGCAGCTTGGGGATGCAAGAGACCCAGTACTTC

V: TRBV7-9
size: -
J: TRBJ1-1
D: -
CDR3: CASSRERRNTEAFF
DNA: TGTGCCAGCAGCAGGGAAAGGCGGAACACTGAAGCTTTCTTT

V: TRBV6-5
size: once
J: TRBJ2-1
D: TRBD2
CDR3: CASSYSLAGGYNEQFF
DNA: TGTGCCAGCAGTTACTCGCTAGCGGGGGGGTACAATGAGCAGTTCTTC

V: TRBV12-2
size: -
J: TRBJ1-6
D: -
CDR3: CASRLSEGYNSPLHF
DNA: TGTGCAAGTCGCCTCAGTGAAGGCTATAATTCACCCCTCCACTTT

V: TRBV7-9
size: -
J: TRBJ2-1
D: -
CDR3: CASSLEGTGSKVF
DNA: TGTGCCAGCAGCTTAGAGGGCACAGGGAGTAAGGTCTTC

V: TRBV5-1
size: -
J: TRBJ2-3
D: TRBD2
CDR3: CASSMTSGGRDTQYF
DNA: TGCGCCAGCAGCATGACTAGCGGAGGAAGAGATACGCAGTATTTT

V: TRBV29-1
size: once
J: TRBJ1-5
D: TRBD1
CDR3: CSVGQGGNQPQHF
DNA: TGCAGCGTTGGACAGGGGGGGAATCAGCCCCAGCATTTT

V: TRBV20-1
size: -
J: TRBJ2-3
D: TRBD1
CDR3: CSAAGTGSTDTQYF
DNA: TGCAGTGCAGCCGGGACAGGGTCCACAGATACGCAGTATTTT

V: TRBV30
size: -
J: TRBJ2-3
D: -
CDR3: CAWSVDGGRIDTQYF
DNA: TGTGCCTGGAGTGTAGATGGGGGCCGGATAGATACGCAGTATTTT

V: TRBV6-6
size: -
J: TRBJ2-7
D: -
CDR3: CASSPGPGGQYF
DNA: TGTGCCAGCAGCCCCGGACCCGGGGGGCAGTACTTC

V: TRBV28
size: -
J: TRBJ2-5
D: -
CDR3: CASSLPVRTQYF
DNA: TGTGCCAGCAGTTTGCCCGTAAGGACCCAGTACTTC

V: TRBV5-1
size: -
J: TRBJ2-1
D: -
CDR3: CASSLVRDEQFF
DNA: TGCGCCAGCAGCTTGGTCCGCGATGAGCAGTTCTTC

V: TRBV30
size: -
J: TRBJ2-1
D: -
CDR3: CAWTGLRGRNEQFF
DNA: TGTGCCTGGACGGGACTCCGGGGGAGGAATGAGCAGTTCTTC

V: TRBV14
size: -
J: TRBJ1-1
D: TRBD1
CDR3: CASSQRTGLNTEAFF
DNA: TGTGCCAGCAGCCAACGGACAGGGCTGAACACTGAAGCTTTCTTT

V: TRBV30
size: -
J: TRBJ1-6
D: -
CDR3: CAWATGSDNSPLHF
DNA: TGTGCCTGGGCAACGGGGTCAGATAATTCACCCCTCCACTTT

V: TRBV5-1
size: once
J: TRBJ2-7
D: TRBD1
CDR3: CASRDSAPYEQYF
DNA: TGCGCCAGCCGGGACAGCGCCCCCTACGAGCAGTACTTC

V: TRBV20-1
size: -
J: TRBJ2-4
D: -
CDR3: CSARDPRGPGVNIQYF
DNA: TGCAGTGCTAGAGATCCGCGGGGGCCGGGGGTAAACATTCAGTACTTC

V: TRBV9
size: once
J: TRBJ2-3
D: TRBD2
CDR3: CASSVVAGGPDTQYF
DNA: TGTGCCAGCAGCGTAGTAGCGGGGGGACCAGATACGCAGTATTTT

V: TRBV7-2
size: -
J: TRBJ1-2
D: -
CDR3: CASVPDTSYGYTF
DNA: TGTGCCAGCGTCCCGGACACCTCCTATGGCTACACCTTC